The next 5 T cell receptor beta chains were all read from a single sample in a study of T-cell memory formation after mild COVID-19. TCRdb reanalysed the 5' RACE reads using MiXCR and keeps one entry per CDR3 protein. The repertoire holds fewer than 150,000 distinct CDR3 sequences, approximately 22% seen once, with 40% to 50% in the top ten. Sequencing used PBMCs or a T cell subset sorted from them (not recorded which). The receptor source for this set is a man aged 18-30 years who had mild COVID-19 (a few samples of this study predate the infection). Cell type and time point are not known.

This clonotype was seen only a few times. The chain employs TRBV6-2 or TRBV6-3 and TRBJ1-2, with 8 bases that match TRBD1. The V gene end was trimmed by 2 bases and the J gene end by 2 bases; junction bases not matched to a gene: 13. Germline V CDR1 and CDR2: MNHEY, SVGEGT. The CDR3 contains 18 residues. CDR3 nucleotide sequence: TGTGCCAGCAGTTACAACCCCGACGGGACAGGAGGCAACTATGGCTACACCTTC. Translating gives CASSYNPDGTGGNYGYTF.

There are a few counts of this clonotype. The rearrangement joins TRBV7-9 to TRBJ1-1; D perhaps matches TRBD1 (5 bases). Germline CDR1 reads SEHNR; CDR2 reads FQNEAQ (reference sequence). The CDR3 runs to 16 residues. Trimming removed 1 base from V and 0 bases from J, with 12 bases in between. Here the CDR3 DNA reads TGTGCCAGCAGCTTAGGCCAGGGAGAGTTGAACACTGAAGCTTTCTTT. Its protein product is CASSLGQGELNTEAFF.

This chain links TRBV5-1 with TRBJ2-5; TRBD1 aligns across 9 bases. Germline-derived CDR1 and CDR2 are SGHRS and YFSETQ. V lost 3 bases to trimming and J lost 5 bases; unmatched junction nucleotides: 5. The CDR3 runs 14 residues. CDR3 bases: TGCGCCAGCAGCTACGGGACAGGGATGGAGACCCAGTACTTC. Translation: CASSYGTGMETQYF.

This clonotype was seen only a few times. This chain links TRBV4-3 with TRBJ2-2; D unclear. The CDR3 runs to 19 residues. Germline-derived CDR1 and CDR2 are LGHNA and YSLEER. V was trimmed by 1 base and J by 1 base, leaving 19 bases between them. This CDR3 reads CASSQVRRGPEMNTGELFF. Here the CDR3 DNA reads TGCGCCAGCAGCCAAGTTCGGCGCGGCCCAGAGATGAACACCGGGGAGCTGTTTTTT.

V is TRBV6-2 or TRBV6-3 and J is TRBJ2-1, with 12 bases matching TRBD2. The CDR3 has 17 amino acids. The germline gives CDR1 MNHEY, CDR2 SVGEGT. Losses at the gene ends were 4 bases for V and 5 bases for J; bases not matched to a gene: 9. The CDR3 region has the DNA TGTGCCAGCAGTTCTCACCCACTAGCGGGGGGCCACAATGAGCAGTTCTTC. As protein: CASSSHPLAGGHNEQFF.